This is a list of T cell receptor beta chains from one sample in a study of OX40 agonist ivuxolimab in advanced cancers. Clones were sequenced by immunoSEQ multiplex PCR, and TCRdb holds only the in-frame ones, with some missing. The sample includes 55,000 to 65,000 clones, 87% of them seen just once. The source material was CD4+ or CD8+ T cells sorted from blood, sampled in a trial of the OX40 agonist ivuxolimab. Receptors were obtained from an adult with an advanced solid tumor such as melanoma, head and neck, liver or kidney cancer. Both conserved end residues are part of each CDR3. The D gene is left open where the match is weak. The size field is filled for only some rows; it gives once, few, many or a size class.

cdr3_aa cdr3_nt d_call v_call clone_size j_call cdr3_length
CASSPGRASGGAGELFF TGTGCCAGCAGCCCCGGGCGGGCTAGCGGGGGGGCCGGGGAGCTGTTTTTT TRBD2 TRBV9 NA TRBJ2-2 17
CASSALAGGADTQYF TGCGCCAGCAGCGCTCTAGCGGGAGGGGCAGATACGCAGTATTTT TRBD2 TRBV5-1 NA TRBJ2-3 15
CASSDSSMETQYF TGTGCCAGTAGCGACTCCTCCATGGAGACCCAGTACTTC NA TRBV19 NA TRBJ2-5 13
CASSSPGKGGGAYEQYF TGTGCCAGCAGCTCTCCGGGAAAAGGGGGTGGGGCCTACGAGCAGTACTTC NA TRBV11-2 NA TRBJ2-7 17
CASSSHTVFTDTQYF TGTGCCAGCAGCTCCCATACGGTATTCACAGATACGCAGTATTTT NA TRBV5-4 NA TRBJ2-3 15
CASSPDQGNTEAFF TGTGCCAGCTCACCAGATCAGGGGAACACTGAAGCTTTCTTT NA TRBV18 NA TRBJ1-1 14
CASSSNRDGEQFF TGTGCCAGCAGCTCAAACCGGGACGGTGAGCAGTTCTTC NA TRBV7-3 NA TRBJ2-1 13
CASSLAAGFGEKLFF TGTGCCAGCAGCTTAGCCGCAGGGTTTGGGGAAAAACTGTTTTTT NA TRBV7-8 NA TRBJ1-4 15
CASSPRQGAYEQYF TGTGCCAGCAGCCCTCGACAGGGGGCCTACGAGCAGTACTTC TRBD1 TRBV5-5 NA TRBJ2-7 14
CASSPMGVGEEAFF TGCGCCAGCAGTCCTATGGGGGTAGGGGAGGAAGCTTTCTTT NA TRBV5-1 NA TRBJ1-1 14
CASSPLDGYTF TGTGCCAGCAGTCCCTTGGATGGCTACACCTTC NA TRBV6-1 once TRBJ1-2 11
CASTTIGETQYF TGTGCCAGCACCACAATTGGGGAGACCCAGTACTTC NA TRBV7-9 NA TRBJ2-5 12
CACSRGARGGYNSPLHF TGTGCCTGTTCGCGGGGGGCGCGAGGGGGTTATAATTCACCCCTCCACTTT NA TRBV30 NA TRBJ1-6 17
CASSPGGTGYFGNGYTF TGTGCCAGCAGCCCGGGAGGGACAGGTTACTTCGGGAATGGCTACACCTTC TRBD1 TRBV7-9 once TRBJ1-2 17
CASSFGGSDIQYF TGCGCCAGCAGCTTTGGGGGGTCGGACATTCAGTACTTC NA TRBV5-1 NA TRBJ2-4 13
CASSTLGVPNEQFF TGTGCCAGCAGTACGCTGGGCGTCCCCAATGAGCAGTTCTTC NA TRBV28 NA TRBJ2-1 14
CASSLEGHPTHGYF TGTGCCAGCAGTTTAGAGGGACATCCTACCCACGGGTACTTC NA TRBV28 once TRBJ2-7 14
CASSESQGQEKLFF TGTGCCAGCAGTGAATCACAGGGGCAGGAAAAACTGTTTTTT TRBD1 TRBV6-1 NA TRBJ1-4 14
CASSLGEKETQYF TGCGCCAGCAGCTTGGGGGAGAAAGAGACCCAGTACTTC NA TRBV5-1 NA TRBJ2-5 13
CASSITGTGARAFF TGTGCCAGTAGTATAACCGGGACAGGGGCGCGAGCTTTCTTT TRBD1 TRBV19 NA TRBJ1-1 14
CASSLFWTSGGGTDTQYF TGTGCCAGCAGTTTATTCTGGACTAGCGGGGGTGGCACAGATACGCAGTATTTT TRBD2 TRBV27 NA TRBJ2-3 18
CASSEGWGGGQPQHF TGTGCCAGCAGTGAAGGCTGGGGAGGAGGTCAGCCCCAGCATTTT NA TRBV6-1 NA TRBJ1-5 15
CAISDPGQGAYGYTF TGTGCCATCAGTGATCCAGGACAGGGGGCCTATGGCTACACCTTC TRBD1 TRBV10-3 NA TRBJ1-2 15
CASSLMGAPYGYTF TGTGCCAGCAGCTTAATGGGGGCTCCCTATGGCTACACCTTC NA TRBV7-3 NA TRBJ1-2 14
CASSPNSLNTEAFF TGTGCCAGCTCACCTAACAGTTTGAACACTGAAGCTTTCTTT NA TRBV18 NA TRBJ1-1 14
CASRVDAGGGYEQYF TGTGCCAGCCGGGTTGATGCGGGAGGGGGCTACGAGCAGTACTTC TRBD2 TRBV7-2 NA TRBJ2-7 15
CASSQRQRNYGYTF TGTGCCAGCAGCCAGAGACAGAGAAACTATGGCTACACCTTC NA TRBV4-2 NA TRBJ1-2 14
CASLSPGQGAGYTF TGTGCCAGCTTATCACCGGGACAGGGAGCTGGCTACACCTTC TRBD1 TRBV27 once TRBJ1-2 14
CASRPTGGAWQPQHF TGTGCCAGTAGGCCCACAGGGGGCGCATGGCAGCCCCAGCATTTT TRBD1 TRBV19 NA TRBJ1-5 15
CASSLAPGGFSYGYTF TGTGCCAGCAGCTTAGCGCCGGGGGGTTTTTCCTATGGCTACACCTTC NA TRBV7-2 NA TRBJ1-2 16
CASSMMPALANYGYTF TGTGCCAGTAGTATGATGCCTGCCTTGGCTAACTATGGCTACACCTTC NA TRBV19 NA TRBJ1-2 16
CAISWEVGNTGELFF TGTGCCATCAGTTGGGAAGTCGGGAATACCGGGGAGCTGTTTTTT NA TRBV10-3 NA TRBJ2-2 15
CASSLAGAPGTQYF TGTGCCAGCAGCCTAGCGGGGGCCCCCGGGACGCAGTATTTT TRBD2 TRBV7-9 NA TRBJ2-3 14
CAISGGRARETEAFF TGTGCCATCAGTGGCGGCAGGGCAAGGGAAACTGAAGCTTTCTTT NA TRBV10-3 NA TRBJ1-1 15
CASSESSGGETQYF TGTGCCAGCAGTGAGTCTAGCGGGGGAGAGACCCAGTACTTC TRBD2 TRBV6-1 NA TRBJ2-5 14
CASSPGEAYEQYF TGTGCCAGCAGCCCAGGGGAGGCCTACGAGCAGTACTTC NA TRBV16 NA TRBJ2-7 13
CSARDRETQYF TGCAGTGCTAGAGATCGTGAGACCCAGTACTTC NA TRBV20-1 few TRBJ2-5 11
CASSYGGQAREAFF TGTGCCAGCAGTTATGGCGGACAGGCACGGGAAGCTTTCTTT TRBD1 TRBV6-5 NA TRBJ1-1 14
CASSLRAWDRGGYGYTF TGTGCCAGCAGTTTACGGGCCTGGGACAGGGGAGGCTATGGCTACACCTTC TRBD1 TRBV27 NA TRBJ1-2 17
CASSSGQRGGTYNEQFF TGTGCCAGCAGCTCAGGCCAGCGAGGGGGTACCTACAATGAGCAGTTCTTC NA TRBV11-1 NA TRBJ2-1 17
CASIGQGVYGYTF TGTGCCAGCATCGGACAGGGAGTCTATGGCTACACCTTC TRBD1 TRBV28 NA TRBJ1-2 13
CASSLGVFLGYTF TGTGCCAGCAGCTTGGGCGTATTTCTTGGCTACACCTTC NA TRBV5-6 NA TRBJ1-2 13
CASSQEPGRGGTEAFF TGCGCCAGCAGCCAGGAGCCGGGCAGGGGGGGAACTGAAGCTTTCTTT TRBD1 TRBV4-3 NA TRBJ1-1 16
CASSLWAGGETQYF TGTGCCAGCAGTTTATGGGCAGGTGGGGAGACCCAGTACTTC NA TRBV28 NA TRBJ2-5 14
CASSLGGTGGNTEAFF TGTGCCAGCAGCTTGGGTGGGACAGGGGGGAACACTGAAGCTTTCTTT TRBD1 TRBV5-4 NA TRBJ1-1 16
CSVEEAGRGPGNTIYF TGCAGCGTTGAAGAGGCCGGCAGGGGGCCTGGAAACACCATATATTTT TRBD1 TRBV29-1 NA TRBJ1-3 16
CASSLGTSGNTIYF TGTGCCAGCAGCTTAGGAACGTCTGGAAACACCATATATTTT NA TRBV7-6 NA TRBJ1-3 14
CAWSTGWDQPQHF TGTGCCTGGTCGACGGGGTGGGATCAGCCCCAGCATTTT NA TRBV30 once TRBJ1-5 13
CASSPGTQGLFF TGTGCCAGCAGCCCTGGGACTCAGGGGCTGTTTTTT NA TRBV7-9 few TRBJ2-2 12
CASSSVAGTTGELFF TGCGCCAGCAGCTCAGTAGCGGGGACTACCGGGGAGCTGTTTTTT TRBD2 TRBV5-1 NA TRBJ2-2 15
CASSLADTGELFF TGTGCCAGCAGCTTAGCCGACACCGGGGAGCTGTTTTTT NA TRBV7-2 NA TRBJ2-2 13
CASSPQTDYNYGYTF TGTGCCAGCAGCCCGCAGACCGACTATAACTATGGCTACACCTTC NA TRBV28 NA TRBJ1-2 15
CASSYLRRYNEQFF TGTGCCAGCAGTTACCTCCGGAGATACAATGAGCAGTTCTTC NA TRBV6-5 few TRBJ2-1 14